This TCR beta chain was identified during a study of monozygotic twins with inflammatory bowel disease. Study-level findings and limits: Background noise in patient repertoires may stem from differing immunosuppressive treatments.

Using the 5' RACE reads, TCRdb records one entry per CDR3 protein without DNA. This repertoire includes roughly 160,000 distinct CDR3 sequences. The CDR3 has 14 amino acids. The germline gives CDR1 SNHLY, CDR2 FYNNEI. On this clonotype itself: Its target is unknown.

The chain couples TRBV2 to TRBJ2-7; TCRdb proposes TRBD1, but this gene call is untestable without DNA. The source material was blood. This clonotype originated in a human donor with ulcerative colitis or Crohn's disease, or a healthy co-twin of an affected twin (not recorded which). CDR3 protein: CASIFGPGGYEQYF.